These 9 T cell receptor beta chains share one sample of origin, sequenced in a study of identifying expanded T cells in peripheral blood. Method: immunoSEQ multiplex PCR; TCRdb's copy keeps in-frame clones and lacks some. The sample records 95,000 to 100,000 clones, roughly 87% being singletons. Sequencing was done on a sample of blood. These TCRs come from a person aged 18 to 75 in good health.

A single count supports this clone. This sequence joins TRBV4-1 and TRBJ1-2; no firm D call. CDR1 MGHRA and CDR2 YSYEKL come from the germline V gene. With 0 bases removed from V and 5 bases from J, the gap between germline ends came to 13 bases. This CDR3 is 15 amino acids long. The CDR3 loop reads CASSQEARALYGYTF. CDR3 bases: TGCGCCAGCAGCCAAGAGGCCCGGGCACTATATGGCTACACCTTC.

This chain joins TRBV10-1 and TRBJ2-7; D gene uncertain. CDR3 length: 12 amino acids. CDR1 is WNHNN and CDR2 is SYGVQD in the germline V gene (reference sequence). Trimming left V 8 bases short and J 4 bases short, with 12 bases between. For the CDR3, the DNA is TGCGCCAGCCCAGTAGGTACTTACGAGCAGTACTTC. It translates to CASPVGTYEQYF.

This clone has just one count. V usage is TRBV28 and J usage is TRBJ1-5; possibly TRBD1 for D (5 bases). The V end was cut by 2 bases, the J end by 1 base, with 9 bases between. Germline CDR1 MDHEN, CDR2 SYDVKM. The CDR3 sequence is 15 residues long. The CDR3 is CASSLVGGSNQPQHF. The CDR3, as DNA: TGTGCCAGCAGTTTAGTGGGGGGGAGCAATCAGCCCCAGCATTTT.

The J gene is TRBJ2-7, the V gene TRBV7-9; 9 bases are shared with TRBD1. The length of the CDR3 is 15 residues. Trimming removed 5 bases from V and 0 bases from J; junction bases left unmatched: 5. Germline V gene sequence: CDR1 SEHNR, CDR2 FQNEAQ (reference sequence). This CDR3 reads CASSQGTGPSYEQYF. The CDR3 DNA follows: TGTGCCAGCAGCCAAGGGACAGGGCCCTCCTACGAGCAGTACTTC.

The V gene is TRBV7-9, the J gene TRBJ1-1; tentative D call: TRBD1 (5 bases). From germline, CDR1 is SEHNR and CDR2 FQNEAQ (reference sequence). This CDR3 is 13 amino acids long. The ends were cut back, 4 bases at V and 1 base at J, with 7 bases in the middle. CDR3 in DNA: TGTGCCAGCAGCTCAGGACAGAACACTGAAGCTTTCTTT. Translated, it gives CASSSGQNTEAFF.

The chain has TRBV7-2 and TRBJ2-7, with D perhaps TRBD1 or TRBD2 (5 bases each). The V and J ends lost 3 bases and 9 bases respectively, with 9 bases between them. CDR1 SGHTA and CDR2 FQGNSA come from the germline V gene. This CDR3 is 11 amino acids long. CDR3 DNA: TGTGCCAGCAGCTTTGGGACCTGGCAGTACTTC. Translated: CASSFGTWQYF.

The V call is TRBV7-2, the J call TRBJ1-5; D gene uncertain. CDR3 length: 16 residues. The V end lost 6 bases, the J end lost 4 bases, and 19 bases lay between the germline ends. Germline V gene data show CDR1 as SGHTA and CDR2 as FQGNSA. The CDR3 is CASSLGSAWENQPQHF. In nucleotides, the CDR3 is TGTGCCAGCAGTCTCGGGTCCGCCTGGGAAAATCAGCCCCAGCATTTT.

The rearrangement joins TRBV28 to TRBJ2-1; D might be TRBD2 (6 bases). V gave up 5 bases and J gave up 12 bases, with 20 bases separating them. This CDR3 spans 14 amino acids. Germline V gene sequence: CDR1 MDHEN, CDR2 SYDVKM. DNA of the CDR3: TGTGCCAGCAGTCTGGGGTCTGGGAGGAGGGGGCAGTTCTTC. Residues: CASSLGSGRRGQFF.

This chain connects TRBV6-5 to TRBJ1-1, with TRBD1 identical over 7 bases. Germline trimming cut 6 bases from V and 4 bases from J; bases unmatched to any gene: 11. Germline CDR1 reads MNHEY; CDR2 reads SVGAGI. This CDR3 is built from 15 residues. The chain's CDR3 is CASSSATGRGTEAFF. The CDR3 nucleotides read TGTGCCAGCAGCTCCGCGACAGGGAGGGGCACTGAAGCTTTCTTT.